The 27 T cell receptor beta chains given below trace back to one sample, sequenced in a study of vaccination effects on CD4 cells after COVID-19. Before any sequencing was done, the ViraFEST assay used viral peptide pools to expand antigen-specific CD4+ T cells. Investigators separated out CD4+ T cells once less than 11 days of culture had passed. Nucleocapsid antibodies stayed negative before and after vaccination, showing no earlier SARS-CoV-2 infection. These receptors lack a known antigen. TCRdb's table, derived via immunoSEQ multiplex PCR, lists solely in-frame clones and lacks some. The table lists approximately 25,000 clones, roughly 73% of them singletons. Material: CD4+ T cells from PBMCs cultured with HCoV-NL63 spike peptides, obtained before COVID-19 vaccination. These receptors were obtained from a human donor who received a COVID-19 vaccine.

The sample holds a few counts of this clone. The chain combines TRBV28 with TRBJ1-3; D perhaps matches TRBD1 (6 bases). Germline lookup yields CDR1 MDHEN and CDR2 SYDVKM. The CDR3 has 15 amino acids. Trimming took off 2 bases at V and 4 bases at J, with 12 bases between the two ends. The CDR3 region has the DNA TGTGCCAGCAGTTTACCAGGGGTCCGCGGAAACACCATATATTTT. It specifies CASSLPGVRGNTIYF.

In its sample, this clone was seen a few times. The CDR3 spells CASSLTSQRGTDTQYF. The CDR3 DNA reads TGCGCCAGCAGCTTGACAAGTCAGCGGGGCACAGATACGCAGTATTTT. V usage is TRBV5-1 and J usage is TRBJ2-3, with a tentative D call TRBD2 (6 bases). V lost 1 base, J lost 1 base, and 13 bases lay in between. Looked up from germline, CDR1 is SGHRS and CDR2 is YFSETQ. The CDR3 is 16 amino acids.

This rearrangement joins TRBV3-1 (or the pseudogene TRBV3-2) to TRBJ1-3; D call uncertain. The germline CDR1 and CDR2 sequences are LGHDT and YNNKEL (reference sequence). V gave up 1 base and J gave up 4 bases, with 5 bases separating them. This CDR3 has 13 residues. The CDR3 loop is CASSQVGGNTIYF. In DNA, the CDR3 is TGTGCCAGCAGCCAAGTAGGCGGAAACACCATATATTTT.

J is TRBJ2-7 and V is TRBV7-4, with unresolved D. The CDR3 loop spans 15 amino acids. The V end was cut by 1 base, the J end by 4 bases, with 14 bases between. Germline V CDR1 and CDR2: SGHVT, SQSDAQ. The CDR3 nucleotides read TGTGCCAGCAGCTTAGAGCTGGACCGGGTGTACGAGCAGTACTTC. Protein: CASSLELDRVYEQYF.

The gene calls are TRBV5-4 and TRBJ2-5; D possibly uses TRBD1 or TRBD2 (7 bases each). V was pared by 0 bases and J by 5 bases, with 17 bases between. This CDR3 is 16 amino acids long. Germline-derived CDR1 and CDR2 are SGHNT and YYREEE (reference sequence). CDR3 in amino acids: CASSLGFSGGQETQYF. The CDR3 DNA reads TGTGCCAGCAGCTTGGGGTTTTCGGGGGGACAGGAGACCCAGTACTTC. The whole variable domain, filled in from reference TRBV5-4 and TRBJ2-5, reads ETGVTQSPTHLIKTRGQQVTLRCSSQSGHNTVSWYQQALGQGPQFIFQYYREEENGRGNFPPRFSGLQFPNYSSELNVNALELDDSALYLCASSLGFSGGQETQYFGPGTRLLVL.

J is TRBJ1-5 and V is TRBV10-3, with TRBD1 as a possible D gene (6 bases). The CDR3 has 15 amino acids. The germline CDR1 and CDR2 sequences are ENHRY and SYGVKD. The germline V and J ends were trimmed by 0 bases and 5 bases, with 11 bases remaining between them. The CDR3 here is CAISESGRGDQPQHF. The CDR3 nucleotides are TGTGCCATCAGTGAGTCAGGCAGGGGCGATCAGCCCCAGCATTTT.

The table lists this clone with many counts. This rearrangement joins TRBV3-1 (or the pseudogene TRBV3-2) to TRBJ2-7, with D unresolved. There are 12 residues in the CDR3. V lost 1 base, J lost 3 bases, and 4 bases lay in between. CDR1 and CDR2 from the germline V gene are LGHDT and YNNKEL (reference sequence). DNA for the CDR3: TGTGCCAGCAGCCAAGCGGACTACGAGCAGTACTTC. Translated, it gives CASSQADYEQYF.

The chain combines TRBV11-2 with TRBJ2-1; 9 nucleotides line up with TRBD2. The CDR3 spans 15 residues. The V and J ends lost 5 bases and 0 bases, in that order; junction bases with no gene match: 2. Germline CDR1 and CDR2: SGHAT and FQNNGV. The CDR3 sequence is CASSAAGGSYNEQFF. In DNA form, the CDR3 reads TGTGCCAGCAGCGCAGCGGGGGGCTCCTACAATGAGCAGTTCTTC.

The table lists this clone with a few counts. V and J are TRBV28 and TRBJ1-2; 10 bases match TRBD1. The CDR3 length is 14 residues. V lost 4 bases, J lost 4 bases, and 3 bases stayed unmatched. Germline V gene sequence: CDR1 MDHEN, CDR2 SYDVKM. CDR3 region: CASSSGTGVYGYTF. CDR3 bases: TGTGCCAGCAGTTCCGGGACAGGGGTCTATGGCTACACCTTC.

This clone was seen a handful of times. This chain links TRBV3-1 (or the pseudogene TRBV3-2) with TRBJ1-6; possible D gene TRBD1, 5 bases. CDR3 size: 15 residues. The germline V gene encodes CDR1 LGHDT and CDR2 YNNKEL (reference sequence). Trimming left V 5 bases short and J 5 bases short, with 13 bases between. CDR3 bases: TGTGCCAGCAGCAGACGGAGAGGGGATAATTCACCCCTCCACTTT. Protein: CASSRRRGDNSPLHF.

The chain recombines TRBV18 with TRBJ1-2, with 7 positions matching TRBD1. The CDR3 extends over 15 amino acids. J lost 0 bases, V lost 5 bases, and 6 bases had no gene match. Germline V CDR1 and CDR2: KGHSH, LQKENI. CDR3 sequence: CASSVQGPANYGYTF. The CDR3 DNA follows: TGTGCCAGCTCAGTACAGGGGCCTGCTAACTATGGCTACACCTTC. The variable domain in full, completed from reference TRBV18 and TRBJ1-2, reads NAGVMQNPRHLVRRRGQEARLRCSPMKGHSHVYWYRQLPEEGLKFMVYLQKENIIDESGMPKERFSAEFPKEGPSILRIQQVVRGDSAAYFCASSVQGPANYGYTFGSGTRLTVV.

V gene TRBV5-1 combines with J gene TRBJ2-6; D unresolved. The germline V gene has CDR1 SGHRS and CDR2 YFSETQ. V was clipped by 3 bases and J by 6 bases, with 22 bases between them. The CDR3 is 18 residues long. The CDR3 DNA reads TGCGCCAGCAGCTCAGATGCCGAGGACCCGCTGTTGGCCAACGTCCTGACTTTC. This codes for CASSSDAEDPLLANVLTF.

V is TRBV10-3 and J is TRBJ2-5; 13 nucleotides align to TRBD2. Losses at the gene ends were 6 bases for V and 5 bases for J; bases not matched to a gene: 6. Germline V gives CDR1 ENHRY, CDR2 SYGVKD. CDR3 length equals 15 residues. CDR3 sequence: CAISTGLAGVETQYF. The CDR3 bases are TGTGCCATCAGCACCGGACTAGCGGGAGTGGAGACCCAGTACTTC.

This chain links TRBV6-5 with TRBJ2-7; 8 positions match TRBD1. This CDR3 has 15 amino acids. From germline, CDR1 is MNHEY and CDR2 SVGAGI. The V and J ends lost 8 bases and 4 bases, in that order; junction bases with no gene match: 13. The chain's CDR3 is CASQDRAGEPYEQYF. DNA of the CDR3: TGTGCCAGCCAGGACAGGGCCGGGGAACCTTACGAGCAGTACTTC.

This chain joins TRBV6-1 and TRBJ1-3, with D maybe TRBD1 (5 bases). This CDR3 is built from 14 residues. Germline V lookup: CDR1 MNHNS, CDR2 SASEGT. V was trimmed by 2 bases and J by 3 bases, leaving 8 bases between them. Here the CDR3 reads CASSEQGFGNTIYF. CDR3 nucleotide sequence: TGTGCCAGCAGTGAACAGGGTTTTGGAAACACCATATATTTT.

This clone was recorded a few times. J is TRBJ2-5 and V is TRBV15; 7 nucleotides match TRBD2. Trimming cost V 5 bases and J 5 bases; bases outside gene matches: 8. This CDR3 spans 14 amino acids. The germline V gene encodes CDR1 LNHNV and CDR2 YYDKDF (reference sequence). CDR3 in amino acids: CATSGRGGSETQYF. The CDR3 nucleotides are TGTGCCACCAGCGGGAGAGGCGGGAGTGAGACCCAGTACTTC.

Here the CDR3 reads CASSVVGSGGPTDTQYF. The CDR3 DNA reads as TGTGCCAGCAGCGTAGTCGGTAGCGGGGGCCCCACAGATACGCAGTATTTT. This chain uses TRBV9 with TRBJ2-3; TRBD2 matches 9 bases. CDR3 size: 17 residues. With 0 bases clipped from V and 2 bases from J, the junction kept 7 bases outside the gene matches. The germline CDR1 and CDR2 sequences are SGDLS and YYNGEE.

The chain is built from TRBV7-3 and TRBJ2-3; TRBD1 matches 9 bases. J gave up 3 bases and V 4 bases, and 5 bases lay outside the gene matches. This CDR3 spans 15 amino acids. CDR1 and CDR2 (germline): SGHTA, FQGTGA. The CDR3 protein is CASSYGQGSTDTQYF. The CDR3 DNA reads TGTGCCAGCAGCTACGGACAGGGGTCTACAGATACGCAGTATTTT.

The CDR3: CASSDRTGYGYTF. Here the CDR3 DNA reads TGTGCCAGCAGCGACAGGACAGGGTATGGCTACACCTTC. The genes are TRBV9 and TRBJ1-2, with 8 positions matching TRBD1. The CDR3 extends over 13 amino acids. From germline, CDR1 is SGDLS and CDR2 YYNGEE. Losses at the gene ends were 3 bases for V and 5 bases for J; bases not matched to a gene: 3. The full variable domain, with the rest looked up from reference TRBV9 and TRBJ1-2, is DSGVTQTPKHLITATGQRVTLRCSPRSGDLSVYWYQQSLDQGLQFLIQYYNGEERAKGNILERFSAQQFPDLHSELNLSSLELGDSALYFCASSDRTGYGYTFGSGTRLTVV.

By sample fraction, this clone is medium-sized. This chain links TRBV19 with TRBJ1-6, with D hard to call. In germline, CDR1 is LNHDA, CDR2 SQIVND (reference sequence). CDR3 size: 13 residues. The V gene lost 4 bases and the J gene lost 7 bases, with 8 bases spanning the gap. The CDR3 nucleotides read TGTGCCAGTAGTAACCGAGAAAATTCACCCCTCCACTTT. Translated, it gives CASSNRENSPLHF.

This chain links TRBV2 with TRBJ1-6, with D possibly TRBD1 on 6 matching bases. The germline V gene encodes CDR1 SNHLY and CDR2 FYNNEI. The V and J ends lost 6 bases and 7 bases respectively, with 13 bases between them. The CDR3 contains 14 residues. The CDR3 is CASSLGGGNSPLHF. CDR3 nucleotides: TGTGCCAGCAGCCTGGGAGGGGGGAATTCACCCCTCCACTTT.

The rearrangement uses TRBV7-9 and TRBJ2-7, with D uncertain. The germline V gene has CDR1 SEHNR and CDR2 FQNEAQ (reference sequence). With 5 bases removed from V and 5 bases from J, the gap between germline ends came to 7 bases. The CDR3 extends over 11 amino acids. The CDR3 protein is CASSRRDEQYF. CDR3 nucleotides: TGTGCCAGCAGCCGCCGGGACGAGCAGTACTTC.

V gene TRBV3-1 (or the pseudogene TRBV3-2) combines with J gene TRBJ2-7, with TRBD2 identical over 8 bases. The CDR3 loop spans 13 amino acids. In germline, CDR1 is LGHDT, CDR2 YNNKEL (reference sequence). V lost 5 bases and J lost 7; bases outside the gene matches: 7. The chain's CDR3 is CASSTAGGREQYF. CDR3 DNA sequence: TGTGCCAGCAGCACTGCGGGGGGACGGGAGCAGTACTTC.

In its sample, this clone was seen many times. V and J are TRBV29-1 and TRBJ1-2; D remains ambiguous. The CDR3 has 12 amino acids. Germline V gene lookup returns CDR1 SQVTM and CDR2 ANQGSEA. The V gene lost 4 bases and the J gene lost 4 bases, with 10 bases spanning the gap. DNA for the CDR3: TGCAGCGTTGTGCTGGGAAGCTATGGCTACACCTTC. Its translation: CSVVLGSYGYTF.

The chain joins TRBV7-8 to TRBJ2-5; 8 bases agree with TRBD2. Looked up from germline, CDR1 is SGHVS and CDR2 is FQNEAQ. The CDR3 covers 16 residues. The V gene end was trimmed by 2 bases and the J gene end by 2 bases; junction bases not matched to a gene: 7. CDR3 in amino acids: CASSLTLAGGQETQYF. For the CDR3, the DNA is TGTGCCAGCAGCTTAACCCTGGCGGGGGGACAAGAGACCCAGTACTTC.

J is TRBJ1-5 and V is TRBV4-3; D remains ambiguous. CDR1 is LGHNA and CDR2 is YSLEER in the germline V gene. The CDR3 consists of 13 residues. V lost 0 bases to trimming and J lost 6 bases, with 6 bases between them. In nucleotides, the CDR3 is TGCGCCAGCAGCCAAGACTGGGGTCAGCCCCAGCATTTT. Translated: CASSQDWGQPQHF.

V and J are TRBV19 and TRBJ1-2; TRBD1 is a possible D gene (5 bases). Germline CDR1 reads LNHDA; CDR2 reads SQIVND (reference sequence). This CDR3 contains 15 residues. Written as DNA, the CDR3 is TGTGCGATCAGTGGCGACAGATTCTCTAACTATGGCTACACCTTC. Protein product: CAISGDRFSNYGYTF.